The entry below gives a single T cell receptor (beta chain) sequence along with its context. This sample was included in a study of blood T cell repertoires in COVID-19. About the research overall: Sites across the United States, Italy and Spain contributed samples from acute and convalescent COVID-19. The analysed material was cDNA or gDNA that came from T cells, B-cell-depleted T cells, or PBMCs.

The length of the CDR3 is 17 residues. The germline gives CDR1 MGHRA, CDR2 YSYEKL. V lost 1 base, J lost 0 bases, and 15 bases lay in between. Per the original methods: Using reference gene primer amplification, nucleated cell counts were estimated. TCRdb keeps only in-frame clones here, not all; method: immunoSEQ multiplex PCR. For V, J and clone size, that table is used; D and trimming come from the DNA. The data contain 45,000 or so clones, about 86% of them singletons. Sequencing was carried out using peripheral blood. The chain joins TRBV4-1 to TRBJ1-1, with D uncertain. This TCR came from a human donor in a cohort sampled during active COVID-19. CDR3 DNA: TGCGCCAGCAGCCAAGTGCCCAAGCGGAGGATGAACACTGAAGCTTTCTTT. Translated: CASSQVPKRRMNTEAFF.